This T cell receptor (beta chain) was captured by sequencing in a study of regulatory T cells in long-lasting Graves disease. Trimming shortened V by 0 bases and J by 8 bases, and 17 bases separated the two germline ends. The germline gives CDR1 LGHDT, CDR2 YNNKEL (reference sequence). The CDR3 loop spans 16 amino acids. The authors built TCR beta libraries using iRepertoire HTBI primers and Arm-PCR of CDR3 regions. In TCRdb, the multiplex PCR reads were re-called with MiXCR into one record per CDR3 protein. The profile shows around 450,000 distinct CDR3 sequences, 14% to 15% of them singletons. Time point meaning: newly diagnosed GD, antithyroid drugs for less than 3 months. There was RNA extracted from PBMCs, and the TCR library was made from it. Graves' disease diagnosis was established per American Thyroid Association guidelines. The data were also submitted as part of a second study, on T cells in Graves' hyperthyroidism and ophthalmopathy. From that paper: Aged 18 to 65, the patients had hyperthyroidism that was newly diagnosed and had lasted under 2 months.

J is TRBJ2-1 and V is TRBV3-1; weak D call: TRBD2 (6 bases). This sequence originates from a woman aged 25 to 45 with Graves disease. The sample was peripheral blood mononuclear cells (PBMCs), taken at new diagnosis, from a patient treated with antithyroid drugs. The CDR3 coding sequence is TGTGCCAGCAGCCAAGACCCCCATCGCGGGAAGGATGAGCAGTTCTTC. It encodes CASSQDPHRGKDEQFF.